A single sample gave rise to the 20 T cell receptor beta chains below, sequenced in a study of cytomegalovirus exposure and HLA in healthy donors. Profiling relied on immunoSEQ multiplex PCR, and the TCRdb table lists in-frame clones only, not all of them. This table has about 56,000 clones, more than 90% appearing once. Specimen: PBMCs. These receptors originate from a man younger than 35 in good health and CMV-seronegative.

The rearrangement uses TRBV28 and TRBJ1-2, with D possibly TRBD1 on 6 matching bases. Germline assignment: CDR1 MDHEN and CDR2 SYDVKM. V was pared by 5 bases and J by 6 bases, with 16 bases between. The CDR3 has 14 residues. CDR3 DNA sequence: TGTGCCAGCAGTCCGGGACACCGAACGGATGGCTACACCTTC. This sequence encodes CASSPGHRTDGYTF.

This chain connects TRBV7-9 to TRBJ2-7; unclear D gene. Germline assignment: CDR1 SEHNR and CDR2 FQNEAQ (reference sequence). The germline V and J ends were trimmed by 1 base and 6 bases, with 7 bases remaining between them. The CDR3 is 12 amino acids. The CDR3 sequence: CASSLGSFEQYF. Here the CDR3 DNA reads TGTGCCAGCAGCTTAGGTAGCTTCGAGCAGTACTTC.

The chain links TRBV19 to TRBJ2-5, with 9 bases lining up with TRBD2. Germline-derived CDR1 and CDR2 are LNHDA and SQIVND (reference sequence). The CDR3 totals 14 residues. V gave up 6 bases and J gave up 4 bases; unmatched junction bases: 6. The DNA for the CDR3 is TGTGCCAGTAGCCCCCAACTAGCGGGAGAGACCCAGTACTTC. Protein: CASSPQLAGETQYF.

The V call is TRBV13, the J call TRBJ2-2; TRBD1 matches 7 bases. This CDR3 comprises 15 residues. Per germline, CDR1 PRHDT and CDR2 FYEKMQ (reference sequence). V lost 0 bases to trimming and J lost 4 bases; unmatched junction nucleotides: 2. Written as DNA, the CDR3 is TGTGCCAGCAGCTTAGGCGGGACAGCCACCGGGGAGCTGTTTTTT. Amino acids: CASSLGGTATGELFF.

The chain recombines TRBV6-5 with TRBJ2-7, with 11 bases fitting TRBD2. CDR3 length equals 16 residues. V was clipped by 4 bases and J by 5 bases; unmatched bases: 10. The germline V gene encodes CDR1 MNHEY and CDR2 SVGAGI. The CDR3 bases are TGTGCCAGCAGTTCGTTTAGCGGGAGGGCCCCCCACGAGCAGTACTTC. Encoded protein: CASSSFSGRAPHEQYF.

The chain combines TRBV15 with TRBJ2-7, with 7 positions matching TRBD1. The length of the CDR3 is 16 residues. Losses at the gene ends were 3 bases for V and 4 bases for J; bases not matched to a gene: 12. The germline V gene encodes CDR1 LNHNV and CDR2 YYDKDF (reference sequence). The CDR3 reads CATSRASGTDFYEQYF. The CDR3 coding sequence is TGTGCCACCAGCAGGGCTTCCGGGACAGACTTTTACGAGCAGTACTTC.

The genes are TRBV4-3 and TRBJ2-5, with a weak D call TRBD1 (6 bases). The CDR3 runs to 13 residues. From germline, CDR1 is LGHNA and CDR2 YSLEER. The ends were cut back, 3 bases at V and 3 bases at J, with 8 bases in the middle. Here the CDR3 reads CASSQRGKETQYF. In DNA, the CDR3 is TGCGCCAGCAGCCAGAGGGGGAAAGAGACCCAGTACTTC.

The V and J genes are TRBV7-2 and TRBJ2-5; TRBD2 aligns across 12 bases. Germline CDR1 is SGHTA and CDR2 is FQGNSA. The CDR3 consists of 15 residues. V shed 6 bases and J 7 bases; nucleotides not matched to a gene: 9. This chain's CDR3 is CASRTLAGGGGTQYF. CDR3 in DNA: TGTGCCAGCAGGACCCTAGCGGGAGGGGGAGGGACCCAGTACTTC.

This chain joins TRBV5-1 and TRBJ2-7; TRBD2 aligns across 7 bases. Germline CDR1 is SGHRS and CDR2 is YFSETQ. The CDR3 runs 13 residues. V lost 3 bases, J lost 10 bases, and 10 bases stayed unmatched. CDR3 sequence: CASSSLAVPEQYF. CDR3 in DNA: TGCGCCAGCAGCTCGCTAGCGGTACCGGAACAGTACTTC.

V gene TRBV4-2 combines with J gene TRBJ1-1; no definite D call. This CDR3 region has 15 residues. Germline CDR1 LGHNA, CDR2 YNFKEQ. Trimming shortened V by 0 bases and J by 1 base, and 9 bases separated the two germline ends. The CDR3 region has the DNA TGTGCCAGCAGCCAAGATTGGCAGGCGAACACTGAAGCTTTCTTT. Protein product: CASSQDWQANTEAFF.

V gene TRBV5-1 combines with J gene TRBJ2-5; D is undetermined. Per the germline V gene, CDR1 is SGHRS and CDR2 is YFSETQ. The CDR3 totals 14 residues. V was trimmed by 4 bases and J by 0 bases, leaving 10 bases between them. The CDR3 here is CASSPLGDQETQYF. The CDR3 DNA follows: TGCGCCAGCAGCCCCCTCGGAGACCAAGAGACCCAGTACTTC.

This chain connects TRBV27 to TRBJ2-2, with 9 bases that match TRBD1. J gave up 3 bases and V 4 bases, and 9 bases lay outside the gene matches. CDR1 and CDR2 (germline): MNHEY, SMNVEV (reference sequence). The CDR3 is made up of 17 amino acids. The CDR3 here is CASSSPGTGIHTGELFF. The CDR3 DNA is TGTGCCAGCAGTTCACCCGGGACAGGGATACACACCGGGGAGCTGTTTTTT.

The chain recombines TRBV27 with TRBJ2-2; possible D gene TRBD2, 5 bases. With 3 bases removed from V and 3 bases from J, the gap between germline ends came to 11 bases. CDR1 is MNHEY and CDR2 is SMNVEV in the germline V gene (reference sequence). The CDR3 is 15 residues long. DNA for the CDR3: TGTGCCAGCAGTTTCGTCCGGGGTGACACCGGGGAGCTGTTTTTT. This encodes CASSFVRGDTGELFF.

The V call is TRBV7-3, the J call TRBJ2-1; TRBD1 matches 8 bases. Germline V lookup: CDR1 SGHTA, CDR2 FQGTGA. This CDR3 has 15 amino acids. The V and J ends lost 2 bases and 9 bases, in that order; junction bases with no gene match: 9. The CDR3 sequence is CASSLERTGLGEQFF. CDR3 nucleotide sequence: TGTGCCAGCAGCTTAGAGCGGACAGGGTTGGGTGAGCAGTTCTTC.

This clone was seen only a few times. The rearrangement joins TRBV5-1 to TRBJ2-7; no clear D gene. In germline, CDR1 is SGHRS, CDR2 YFSETQ. The V end lost 4 bases, the J end lost 1 base, and 3 bases lay between the germline ends. The CDR3 is made up of 11 amino acids. The CDR3 DNA reads as TGCGCCAGCAGCCAATCCTACGAGCAGTACTTC. As protein: CASSQSYEQYF.

This clone was detected once. The chain recombines TRBV6-5 with TRBJ1-5; 7 bases map to TRBD1. The CDR3 loop spans 13 amino acids. Germline CDR1 is MNHEY and CDR2 is SVGAGI. The trim removed 5 bases at V and 5 bases at J, leaving 3 bases unmatched. The CDR3 protein is CASSVDRDQPQHF. The CDR3 DNA sequence: TGTGCCAGCAGTGTCGACAGGGATCAGCCCCAGCATTTT.

The V gene is TRBV5-4, the J gene TRBJ2-2, with 10 bases fitting TRBD1. V shed 4 bases, J shed 2 bases, and the junction held 5 bases outside the gene matches. This CDR3 has 16 residues. From germline, CDR1 is SGHNT and CDR2 YYREEE (reference sequence). The chain's CDR3 is CASSRGTGANTGELFF. DNA of the CDR3: TGTGCCAGCAGCAGAGGGACAGGGGCAAACACCGGGGAGCTGTTTTTT. Filled out from reference TRBV5-4 and TRBJ2-2, the complete variable domain reads ETGVTQSPTHLIKTRGQQVTLRCSSQSGHNTVSWYQQALGQGPQFIFQYYREEENGRGNFPPRFSGLQFPNYSSELNVNALELDDSALYLCASSRGTGANTGELFFGEGSRLTVL.

The V gene is TRBV6-5, the J gene TRBJ1-1; D not resolved. V was trimmed by 3 bases and J by 1 base, leaving 15 bases between them. The CDR3 consists of 16 residues. CDR1 is MNHEY, CDR2 SVGAGI, per germline. The CDR3 spells CASSYSSVGENTEAFF. The CDR3 bases are TGTGCCAGCAGTTATTCCTCGGTGGGAGAGAACACTGAAGCTTTCTTT.

This clone was counted once. CDR3 residues: CASSFTPNTGELFF. CDR3 coding DNA: TGTGCCAGCAGTTTTACACCGAACACCGGGGAGCTGTTTTTT. The chain links TRBV6-5 to TRBJ2-2; D not certain. The CDR3 runs 14 residues. Germline V lookup: CDR1 MNHEY, CDR2 SVGAGI. The V end was cut by 4 bases, the J end by 0 bases, with 6 bases between.

This sequence joins TRBV6-5 and TRBJ1-2; tentative D call: TRBD1 (5 bases). The V end lost 5 bases, the J end lost 6 bases, and 16 bases lay between the germline ends. Germline assignment: CDR1 MNHEY and CDR2 SVGAGI. This CDR3 is 14 amino acids long. The CDR3 loop is CASSRGRELDGYTF. The CDR3 DNA reads as TGTGCCAGCAGTCGGGGACGGGAGCTTGATGGCTACACCTTC.